The source of this T cell receptor beta chain is a study of blood T cell repertoires in COVID-19 (dated by TCRdb to between 2020 and 2021). For context, the study as a whole: Samples covering the acute and convalescent phases of COVID-19 were provided by collaborators in the United States, Italy and Spain. The material from the prospective study consisted of cDNA or gDNA derived from T cells, B-cell-depleted T cells, or PBMCs. Deeply sampled blood TCRbeta repertoires from subjects exposed to, actively infected with, or recovered from COVID-19 were included in the dataset. A freely available public database, intended as a resource for researchers studying the immune response to SARS-CoV-2, is where the repertoires were released. Samples were obtained from the ongoing ImmuneRACE study (first 160 participants) and from roughly 1,300 subjects provided by 6 global collaborators. The sample metadata nearly always contained a de-identified subject ID, COVID-19 status, age in years and sex. HLA class I and class II types, where available, came from metadata supplied by the sample provider rather than from assay-based typing. What the study reported, not specific to this receptor: Clinical and demographic metadata were provided uncurated, with the amount varying by source and participant.

The immunoSEQ Assay, a bias-controlled multiplex PCR, was used to amplify TCRbeta CDR3 regions from genomic DNA. On the authors' methods: Within the assay, amplification of reference gene primers was used to estimate how many nucleated cells each sample contained. To quantify the absolute abundance of each unique TCRbeta CDR3 rearrangement, sequence reads were collapsed and filtered. For each sample, productive Simpson clonality was calculated by taking the square root of Simpson's diversity index across productive rearrangements. TCRdb obtained this table from immuneACCESS and retained in-frame rearrangements with V and J assigned. These tables miss some clones; where compared with another copy, unresolved V genes account for less than half of the shortfall, and the remainder is unexplained. The V and J calls and clone size come from that table; D and trimming were worked out from the DNA. Across this sample there are under 150,000 clones, with around 90% seen only once. The top ten hold 4.6% of the sample.

Each collaborating institution followed its own protocols to collect whole blood in K2EDTA tubes. Collaborator samples were shipped for TCRbeta analysis as frozen whole blood, isolated PBMCs, or DNA extracted from either sample type. A word on this clone: It lacks a known antigen. Base qualities are not provided; no much larger clone lies one nucleotide away.

The germline V gene (reference sequence) supplies CDR1 LGHDT and CDR2 YNNKEL. V lost 0 bases and J lost 0 bases; the stretch between them is 12 bases long. There are 18 amino acids in the CDR3, from cysteine to phenylalanine inclusive. The entry retains the CDR3 DNA only, 54 bases that are in frame from base 1. This sequence uses TRBV3-1 (or the pseudogene TRBV3-2) and TRBJ1-6, with TRBD1 perhaps the D gene, on 5 matching bases. Sequenced sample: peripheral blood. The source is a woman aged 45-59 years with acute or convalescent COVID-19. CDR3 loop: CASSQDSHRSSYNSPLHF. The bases read TGTGCCAGCAGCCAAGATTCCCACAGGAGCTCCTATAATTCACCCCTCCACTTT.